The sequence of this T cell receptor (beta chain) was determined in a study of PD-1 blockade in classical Hodgkin lymphoma. Study information: The nivolumab dose that patients received was 3 mg/kg, given intravenously every 2 weeks.

Whole-study findings and limits: Whereas CD4+ TCR diversity had risen significantly by C4D1, CD8+ TCR diversity had not. Excluded were patients who started nivolumab under 1 year after ASCT, a group that had lower diversity.

V shed 3 bases and J shed 8 bases, with 11 bases lying between them. Germline V CDR1 and CDR2: SGDLS, YYNGEE. CDR3 size: 12 residues. Generated by immunoSEQ multiplex PCR, the TCRdb table keeps only in-frame clones and is missing some. The table includes about 5,600 clones, 70% to 85% detected once. Each patient relapsed following autologous stem cell transplantation, and prior brentuximab vedotin exposure differed. The authors enriched CD8+ T cells from thawed PBMCs via magnetic negative selection. Turning to this clone: Its cognate antigen is unknown.

The chain links TRBV9 to TRBJ1-1; D not resolved. The sequenced sample was CD8+ T cells from blood, obtained at baseline. This receptor was identified in a human donor with classical Hodgkin lymphoma. CDR3 in DNA: TGTGCCAGCAGCGGCCGGGCTGCGGAAGCTTTCTTT. Its translation: CASSGRAAEAFF.